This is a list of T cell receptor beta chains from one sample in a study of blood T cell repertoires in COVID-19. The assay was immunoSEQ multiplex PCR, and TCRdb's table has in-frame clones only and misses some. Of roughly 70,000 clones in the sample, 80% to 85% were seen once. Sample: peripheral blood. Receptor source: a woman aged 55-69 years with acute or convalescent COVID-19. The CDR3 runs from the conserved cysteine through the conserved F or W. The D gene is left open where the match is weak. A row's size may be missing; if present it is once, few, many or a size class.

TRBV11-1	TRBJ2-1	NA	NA	TGTGCCAGCAGCTCACCGGACAGCCCCTACAATGAGCAGTTCTTC	CASSSPDSPYNEQFF
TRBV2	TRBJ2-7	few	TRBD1	TGTGCCAGCAGATCGGGACAGGCAACCTACGAGCAGTACTTC	CASRSGQATYEQYF
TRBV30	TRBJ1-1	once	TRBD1	TGTGCCTGGAGTACCTCCAGGACAGGGTGGGACACTGAAGCTTTCTTT	CAWSTSRTGWDTEAFF
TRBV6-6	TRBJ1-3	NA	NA	TGTGCCAGCAGTTCCCGGGGGATAGACACCATATATTTT	CASSSRGIDTIYF
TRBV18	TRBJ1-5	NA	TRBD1	TGTGCCAGCTCACCTCTCAGGGGGCAGGGTCAGCCCCAGCATTTT	CASSPLRGQGQPQHF
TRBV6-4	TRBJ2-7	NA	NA	TGTGCCAGCAGCTTGCCACTCGCCGAGCAGTACTTC	CASSLPLAEQYF
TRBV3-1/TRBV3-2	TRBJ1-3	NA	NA	TGTGCCAGCAGCCAAGAACTTCAGGGAACAACTGGAAACACCATATATTTT	CASSQELQGTTGNTIYF
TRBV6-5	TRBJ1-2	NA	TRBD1	TGTGCCAGCAGTTCAGGGGGTCGAGGCTACACCTTC	CASSSGGRGYTF
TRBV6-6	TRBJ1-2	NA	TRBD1	TGTGCCAGCACTCCAGGGGGGTTCGCTGGCTACACCTTC	CASTPGGFAGYTF
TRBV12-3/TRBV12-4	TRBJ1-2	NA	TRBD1	TGTGCCAGCAGTTTAGGGACAGGGGGCGGCTACACCTTC	CASSLGTGGGYTF
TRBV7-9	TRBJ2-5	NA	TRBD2	TGTGCCAGCAGCTCGTTAGCGGGGGTGGAGACCCAGTACTTC	CASSSLAGVETQYF
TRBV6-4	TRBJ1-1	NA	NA	TGTGCCAGCAGTGTCGGGTCAGGGGCCACTGAAGCTTTCTTT	CASSVGSGATEAFF
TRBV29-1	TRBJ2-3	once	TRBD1	TGCAGCGTTGGGGGACAGGGAGTCACAGATACGCAGTATTTT	CSVGGQGVTDTQYF
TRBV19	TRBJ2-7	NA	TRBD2	TGTGCCAGTAGTCTACGACTGCCCGGGACTAGCGGCTACGAGCAGTACTTC	CASSLRLPGTSGYEQYF
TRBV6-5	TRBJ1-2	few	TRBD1	TGTGCCAGCAGCTGGGACAGAAAGGGCTACACCTTC	CASSWDRKGYTF
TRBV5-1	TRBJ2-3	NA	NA	TGCGCCAGCAGCGCTAAAGAGGCAGATACGCAGTATTTT	CASSAKEADTQYF
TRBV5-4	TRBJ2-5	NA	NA	TGTGCCAGCAGCCGATCTGACAGGCTGGGAGAGACCCAGTACTTC	CASSRSDRLGETQYF
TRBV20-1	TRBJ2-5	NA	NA	TGCAGTGCTAGTGGGGCGGTAATTGGGGCAGCGGAGACCCAGTACTTC	CSASGAVIGAAETQYF
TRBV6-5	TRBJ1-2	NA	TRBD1	TGTGCCAGCAGGACCCCCGGACAGGGGAACTATGGCTACACCTTC	CASRTPGQGNYGYTF
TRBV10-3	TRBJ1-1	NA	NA	TGTGCCATCAGTGAAGACAGGAGGAACACTGAAGCTTTCTTT	CAISEDRRNTEAFF
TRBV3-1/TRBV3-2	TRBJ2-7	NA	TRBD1	TGTGCCAGCAGCCGGGACAGGGTATCCTACGAGCAGTACTTC	CASSRDRVSYEQYF